These 27 T cell receptor beta chains share one sample of origin, sequenced in a study of T cell changes during pregnancy in multiple sclerosis. The repertoire was sequenced with immunoSEQ multiplex PCR; TCRdb's copy has only in-frame clones and lacks some. The sample has 35,000 to 45,000 clones; around 92% are singletons. The source was CD4+ T cells from peripheral blood mononuclear cells, collected after pregnancy. Receptor source: a female donor in good health, enrolled as a control in a pregnancy study.

The gene calls are TRBV27 and TRBJ1-2, with TRBD1 matching 9 bases. Germline CDR1 MNHEY, CDR2 SMNVEV (reference sequence). CDR3 length equals 13 residues. V shed 9 bases and J 8 bases; nucleotides not matched to a gene: 10. The CDR3: CASRDREARGYTF. As DNA, the CDR3 is TGTGCCAGTCGGGACAGGGAGGCGCGCGGCTACACCTTC.

The chain has TRBV5-4 and TRBJ2-2, with a possible D match to TRBD1 (5 bases). V was cut by 0 bases and J by 5 bases, with 11 bases left in between. From germline, CDR1 is SGHNT and CDR2 YYREEE (reference sequence). This CDR3 has 15 residues. The CDR3 nucleotides read TGTGCCAGCAGCTTGGACAGGTCCAGTACCGGGGAGCTGTTTTTT. This sequence encodes CASSLDRSSTGELFF.

The CDR3 loop is CARDGQGSGNTIYF. The CDR3, as DNA: TGTGCCAGGGATGGACAGGGCTCTGGAAACACCATATATTTT. The rearrangement links TRBV2 to TRBJ1-3, with 8 bases that match TRBD1. The ends lost 9 bases at V and 0 bases at J; junction bases unmatched: 4. The CDR3 has 14 amino acids. The germline CDR1 and CDR2 sequences are SNHLY and FYNNEI.

The rearrangement uses TRBV7-3 and TRBJ2-3, with a possible D match to TRBD2 (6 bases). Trimming left V 3 bases short and J 0 bases short, with 7 bases between. Germline CDR1 SGHTA, CDR2 FQGTGA. CDR3 length: 14 amino acids. CDR3 sequence reads: CASSFGGSTDTQYF. The CDR3 region has the DNA TGTGCCAGCAGCTTTGGAGGGAGCACAGATACGCAGTATTTT.

The V gene is TRBV5-1, the J gene TRBJ2-3; 13 bases agree with TRBD2. This CDR3 spans 16 amino acids. V trimming: 4 bases; J trimming: 5 bases; junction bases outside the gene matches: 7. Looked up from germline, CDR1 is SGHRS and CDR2 is YFSETQ. The CDR3 DNA reads TGCGCCAGCAGCATCGGGACTAGCGGGACGGGAGATACGCAGTATTTT. It yields the protein CASSIGTSGTGDTQYF.

CDR3 protein: CASSITGQFRNQPQHF. For the CDR3, the DNA is TGTGCCAGCAGCATAACCGGACAGTTTAGAAATCAGCCCCAGCATTTT. The chain is built from TRBV5-6 and TRBJ1-5; weak D call: TRBD1 (6 bases). V dropped 4 bases and J dropped 4 bases, with 18 bases sitting between them. Germline V lookup: CDR1 SGHDT, CDR2 YYEEEE. This CDR3 spans 16 amino acids.

This chain uses TRBV30 with TRBJ2-3; 10 nucleotides line up with TRBD2. Losses at the gene ends were 4 bases for V and 1 base for J; bases not matched to a gene: 2. Germline assignment: CDR1 GTSNPN and CDR2 SVGIG (reference sequence). The CDR3 is 14 residues long. CDR3 protein: CAWTSGGGTDTQYF. The CDR3 DNA reads as TGTGCCTGGACTAGCGGGGGTGGCACAGATACGCAGTATTTT. Based on the CDR3 plus reference TRBV30 and TRBJ2-3, the full variable domain is SQTIHQWPATLVQPVGSPLSLECTVEGTSNPNLYWYRQAAGRGLQLLFYSVGIGQISSEVPQNLSASRPQDRQFILSSKKLLLSDSGFYLCAWTSGGGTDTQYFGPGTRLTVL.

The gene calls are TRBV5-1 and TRBJ1-4, with a possible D match to TRBD1 (6 bases). The germline V gene encodes CDR1 SGHRS and CDR2 YFSETQ. The CDR3 spans 15 residues. The V and J ends lost 2 bases and 2 bases respectively, with 10 bases between them. The CDR3 DNA reads as TGCGCCAGCAGCTTAGCAGGGGACACTAATGAAAAACTGTTTTTT. This codes for CASSLAGDTNEKLFF.

This clone counts as medium-sized. J is TRBJ1-4 and V is TRBV7-9; D may be TRBD1 (6 bases). CDR1 is SEHNR and CDR2 is FQNEAQ in the germline V gene (reference sequence). The CDR3 spans 14 residues. The V end was cut by 6 bases, the J end by 4 bases, with 12 bases between. CDR3 sequence (DNA): TGTGCCAGCAGTCCTGGGGGCTTTAATGAAAAACTGTTTTTT. Translated: CASSPGGFNEKLFF.

This chain joins TRBV6-6 and TRBJ2-1; D call uncertain. The germline CDR1 and CDR2 sequences are MNHNY and SVGAGI (reference sequence). V was shortened by 5 bases and J by 0 bases, with 11 bases between the two germline ends. This CDR3 contains 15 residues. The DNA for the CDR3 is TGTGCCAGCAGTCGAGCTTCGAGCTCCTACAATGAGCAGTTCTTC. Amino acids: CASSRASSSYNEQFF.

The rearrangement uses TRBV5-5 and TRBJ1-5; 9 positions agree with TRBD1. This CDR3 is built from 15 residues. Germline V gene lookup returns CDR1 SGHKS and CDR2 YYEKEE (reference sequence). V shed 1 base and J 6 bases; nucleotides not matched to a gene: 5. The CDR3 protein is CASSLLGQGSQPQHF. CDR3 in DNA: TGTGCCAGCAGCTTGCTCGGACAGGGGAGTCAGCCCCAGCATTTT.

J is TRBJ2-1 and V is TRBV18, with a tentative D call TRBD1 (6 bases). The CDR3 runs 15 residues. CDR1 and CDR2 from the germline V gene are KGHSH and LQKENI. V lost 4 bases and J 6 bases, leaving 16 bases between the germline ends. CDR3 loop: CASSRGHQSGNEQFF. The CDR3 bases are TGTGCCAGCTCACGGGGACACCAGTCGGGCAATGAGCAGTTCTTC.

This rearrangement joins TRBV19 to TRBJ2-1; D ambiguous. Germline values: CDR1 LNHDA, CDR2 SQIVND (reference sequence). Trimming took off 1 base at V and 4 bases at J, with 14 bases between the two ends. This CDR3 is 16 amino acids long. The CDR3 sequence is CASSIASVSIYNEQFF. CDR3 coding DNA: TGTGCCAGTAGTATAGCATCGGTTTCCATTTACAATGAGCAGTTCTTC.

This chain uses TRBV6-5 with TRBJ2-3; D is uncertain. Trimming left V 6 bases short and J 5 bases short, with 18 bases between. The CDR3 length is 15 residues. CDR1 is MNHEY, CDR2 SVGAGI, per germline. The CDR3 is CASSPPDPPGDTQYF. CDR3 DNA sequence: TGTGCCAGCAGCCCCCCAGACCCTCCGGGAGATACGCAGTATTTT.

This chain uses TRBV5-1 with TRBJ2-1; unclear D gene. The CDR3 runs to 16 residues. Germline V gives CDR1 SGHRS, CDR2 YFSETQ. V dropped 2 bases and J dropped 0 bases, with 12 bases sitting between them. In DNA form, the CDR3 reads TGCGCCAGCAGCTTAATGGCGGATAACTCCTACAATGAGCAGTTCTTC. Protein product: CASSLMADNSYNEQFF.

The chain couples TRBV2 to TRBJ2-7; D gene ambiguous. Germline CDR1 and CDR2: SNHLY and FYNNEI. CDR3 length: 14 residues. The V end lost 3 bases, the J end lost 7 bases, and 16 bases lay between the germline ends. The CDR3 reads CASSDRLKAREQYF. The CDR3 coding sequence is TGTGCCAGCAGTGACCGCCTGAAAGCCCGGGAGCAGTACTTC. The whole variable domain, filled in from reference TRBV2 and TRBJ2-7, reads EPEVTQTPSHQVTQMGQEVILRCVPISNHLYFYWYRQILGQKVEFLVSFYNNEISEKSEIFDDQFSVERPDGSNFTLKIRSTKLEDSAMYFCASSDRLKAREQYFGPGTRLTVT.

Written as DNA, the CDR3 is TGTGCCAGCAGCGGGACTAGCGGGGTCAACAATGAGCAGTTCTTC. Translating it yields CASSGTSGVNNEQFF. This sequence joins TRBV11-3 and TRBJ2-1, with 13 bases lining up with TRBD2. Trimming took 5 bases from V and 5 from J; bases not matched to a gene: 3. This CDR3 contains 15 residues. From germline, CDR1 is SGHNT and CDR2 YENEEA.

The chain is built from TRBV19 and TRBJ2-6, with a tentative D call TRBD1 (5 bases). The CDR3 contains 21 residues. V lost 0 bases, J lost 0 bases, and 21 bases lay in between. Looked up from germline, CDR1 is LNHDA and CDR2 is SQIVND (reference sequence). For the CDR3, the DNA is TGTGCCAGTAGTATAGAGTTGACAGTAGTCCCTCGGGTCTCTGGGGCCAACGTCCTGACTTTC. It yields the protein CASSIELTVVPRVSGANVLTF.

This chain links TRBV6-1 with TRBJ2-2, with 12 positions matching TRBD1. The CDR3 extends over 14 amino acids. With V trimmed by 8 bases and J by 4 bases, 2 bases remained unmatched. Germline values: CDR1 MNHNS, CDR2 SASEGT. The CDR3, as DNA: TGTGCCAGCCGGGACAGGGGGCGCACCGGGGAGCTGTTTTTT. This gives the protein CASRDRGRTGELFF.

The rearrangement links TRBV6-6 to TRBJ1-2, with TRBD1 matching 8 bases. V lost 7 bases, J lost 3 bases, and 10 bases stayed unmatched. The CDR3 is made up of 15 amino acids. CDR1 is MNHNY and CDR2 is SVGAGI in the germline V gene (reference sequence). The CDR3 bases are TGTGCCAGCACTCTCAGGACAGGGAGGGACTATGGCTACACCTTC. Protein: CASTLRTGRDYGYTF.

J is TRBJ1-6 and V is TRBV27; TRBD1 is a possible D gene (6 bases). The CDR3 is 16 residues long. Germline V gives CDR1 MNHEY, CDR2 SMNVEV (reference sequence). V lost 3 bases, J lost 7 bases, and 16 bases lay in between. CDR3 bases: TGTGCCAGCAGTTTGGACTGGGACACCCCAAATTCACCCCTCCACTTT. It codes for CASSLDWDTPNSPLHF.

The V and J genes are TRBV28 and TRBJ2-7, with 10 bases lining up with TRBD1. This CDR3 is built from 14 residues. J gave up 3 bases and V 6 bases, and 5 bases lay outside the gene matches. Germline V gene lookup returns CDR1 MDHEN and CDR2 SYDVKM. The CDR3 reads CASSPWTGGYEQYF. CDR3 nucleotide sequence: TGTGCCAGCAGCCCATGGACAGGGGGCTACGAGCAGTACTTC. Variable domain in full (rest from reference TRBV28 and TRBJ2-7): DVKVTQSSRYLVKRTGEKVFLECVQDMDHENMFWYRQDPGLGLRLIYFSYDVKMKEKGDIPEGYSVSREKKERFSLILESASTNQTSMYLCASSPWTGGYEQYFGPGTRLTVT.

J is TRBJ2-5 and V is TRBV5-4; D remains unclear. Germline values: CDR1 SGHNT, CDR2 YYREEE (reference sequence). CDR3 length: 13 amino acids. The V end was cut by 1 base, the J end by 1 base, with 5 bases between. CDR3 sequence reads: CASSLPGQETQYF. Here the CDR3 DNA reads TGTGCCAGCAGCTTGCCGGGCCAAGAGACCCAGTACTTC. Full variable domain (remainder filled in from reference TRBV5-4 and TRBJ2-5): ETGVTQSPTHLIKTRGQQVTLRCSSQSGHNTVSWYQQALGQGPQFIFQYYREEENGRGNFPPRFSGLQFPNYSSELNVNALELDDSALYLCASSLPGQETQYFGPGTRLLVL.

The CDR3 bases are TGCGCCAGCAGCCACGGCCCGGGGAACACTGAAGCTTTCTTT. It yields the protein CASSHGPGNTEAFF. The chain joins TRBV4-1 to TRBJ1-1; D not resolved. CDR3 length: 14 residues. Germline V gene lookup returns CDR1 MGHRA and CDR2 YSYEKL. Trimming removed 3 bases from V and 1 base from J, with 9 bases in between.

The J gene is TRBJ2-1, the V gene TRBV4-3; 13 bases fit TRBD2. With V trimmed by 4 bases and J by 4 bases, 7 bases remained unmatched. The CDR3 consists of 17 residues. Germline CDR1 LGHNA, CDR2 YSLEER. The CDR3 DNA reads as TGCGCCAGCAGCCCGCGGACTAGCGGGGGCGATTACAATGAGCAGTTCTTC. Protein: CASSPRTSGGDYNEQFF.

This chain uses TRBV5-6 with TRBJ1-6; D is perhaps TRBD1 (6 bases). Germline CDR1 reads SGHDT; CDR2 reads YYEEEE. Between the trimmed V and J ends, which lost 0 bases and 10 bases, there was a span of 23 bases. The CDR3 runs 18 residues. Here the CDR3 DNA reads TGTGCCAGCAGCTTGGATGGCATAGCCAGCAGGGGATTGTCACCCCTCCACTTT. It specifies CASSLDGIASRGLSPLHF.

The V and J genes are TRBV5-5 and TRBJ1-4; D is perhaps TRBD1 (5 bases). The CDR3 runs to 16 residues. Germline lookup yields CDR1 SGHKS and CDR2 YYEKEE (reference sequence). V gave up 0 bases and J gave up 5 bases, with 14 bases separating them. CDR3 in DNA: TGTGCCAGCAGCTTGGCCGGGACGGGGGTCAATGAAAAACTGTTTTTT. Protein sequence: CASSLAGTGVNEKLFF.